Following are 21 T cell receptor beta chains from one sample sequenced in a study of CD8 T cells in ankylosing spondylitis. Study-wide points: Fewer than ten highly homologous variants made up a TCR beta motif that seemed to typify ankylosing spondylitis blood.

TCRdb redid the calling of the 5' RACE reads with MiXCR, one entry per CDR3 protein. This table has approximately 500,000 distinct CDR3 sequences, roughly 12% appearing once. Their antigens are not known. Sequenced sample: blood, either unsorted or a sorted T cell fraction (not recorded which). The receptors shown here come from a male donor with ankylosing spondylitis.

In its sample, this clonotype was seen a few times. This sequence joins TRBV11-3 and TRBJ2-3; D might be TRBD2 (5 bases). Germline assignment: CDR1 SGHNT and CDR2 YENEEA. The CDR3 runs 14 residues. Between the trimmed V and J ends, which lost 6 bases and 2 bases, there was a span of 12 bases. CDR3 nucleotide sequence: TGTGCCAGCAGTCCCCCCGGGAACACAGATACGCAGTATTTT. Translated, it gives CASSPPGNTDTQYF.

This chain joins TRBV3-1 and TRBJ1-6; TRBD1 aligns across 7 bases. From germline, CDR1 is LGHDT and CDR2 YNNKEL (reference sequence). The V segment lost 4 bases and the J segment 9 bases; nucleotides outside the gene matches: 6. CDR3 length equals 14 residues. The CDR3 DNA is TGTGCCAGCAGCCCGACAGGGTATGGTTCACCCCTCCACTTT. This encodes CASSPTGYGSPLHF. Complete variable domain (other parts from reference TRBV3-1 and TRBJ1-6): DTAVSQTPKYLVTQMGNDKSIKCEQNLGHDTMYWYKQDSKKFLKIMFSYNNKELIINETVPNRFSPKSPDKAHLNLHINSLELGDSAVYFCASSPTGYGSPLHFGNGTRLTVT.

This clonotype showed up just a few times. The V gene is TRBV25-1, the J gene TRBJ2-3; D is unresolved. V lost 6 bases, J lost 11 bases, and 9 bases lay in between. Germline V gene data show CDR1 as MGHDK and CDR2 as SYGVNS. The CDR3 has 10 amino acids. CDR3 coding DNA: TGTGCCAGCAGGGATTTACAGCAGTATTTT. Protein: CASRDLQQYF.

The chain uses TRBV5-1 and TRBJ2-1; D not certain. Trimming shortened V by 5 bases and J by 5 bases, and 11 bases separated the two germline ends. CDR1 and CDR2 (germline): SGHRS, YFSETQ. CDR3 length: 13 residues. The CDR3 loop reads CASSKVVDNEQFF. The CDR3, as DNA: TGCGCCAGCAGTAAGGTAGTGGACAATGAGCAGTTCTTC.

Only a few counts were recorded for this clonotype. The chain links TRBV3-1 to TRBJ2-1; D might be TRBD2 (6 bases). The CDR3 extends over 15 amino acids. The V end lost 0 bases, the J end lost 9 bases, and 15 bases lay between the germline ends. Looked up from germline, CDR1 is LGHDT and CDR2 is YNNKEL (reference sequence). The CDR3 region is CASSQDAGSLGEQFF. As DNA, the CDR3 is TGTGCCAGCAGCCAAGATGCGGGGAGCCTAGGTGAGCAGTTCTTC.

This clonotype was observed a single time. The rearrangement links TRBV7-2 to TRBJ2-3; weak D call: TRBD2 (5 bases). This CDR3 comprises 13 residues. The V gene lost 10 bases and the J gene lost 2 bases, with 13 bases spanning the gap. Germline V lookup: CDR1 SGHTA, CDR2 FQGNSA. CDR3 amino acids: CATGVGYTDTQYF. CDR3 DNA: TGTGCCACCGGGGTGGGGTACACAGATACGCAGTATTTT. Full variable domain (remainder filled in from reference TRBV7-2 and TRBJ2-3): GAGVSQSPSNKVTEKGKDVELRCDPISGHTALYWYRQSLGQGLEFLIYFQGNSAPDKSGLPSDRFSAERTGGSVSTLTIQRTQQEDSAVYLCATGVGYTDTQYFGPGTRLTVL.

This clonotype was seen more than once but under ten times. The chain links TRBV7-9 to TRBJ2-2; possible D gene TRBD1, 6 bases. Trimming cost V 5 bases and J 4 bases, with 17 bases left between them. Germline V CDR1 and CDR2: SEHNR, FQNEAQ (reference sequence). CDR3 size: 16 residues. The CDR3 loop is CASSPRGTPSTGELFF. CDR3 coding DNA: TGTGCCAGCAGCCCCAGGGGTACCCCGAGCACCGGGGAGCTGTTTTTT.

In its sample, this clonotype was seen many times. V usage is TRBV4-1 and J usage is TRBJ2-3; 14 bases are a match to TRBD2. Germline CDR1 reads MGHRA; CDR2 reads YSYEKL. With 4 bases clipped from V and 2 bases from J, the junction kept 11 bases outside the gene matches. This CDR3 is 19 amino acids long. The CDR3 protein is CASSRTPGLAGEFTDTQYF. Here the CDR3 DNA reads TGCGCCAGCAGCCGTACACCGGGACTAGCGGGAGAATTCACAGATACGCAGTATTTT.

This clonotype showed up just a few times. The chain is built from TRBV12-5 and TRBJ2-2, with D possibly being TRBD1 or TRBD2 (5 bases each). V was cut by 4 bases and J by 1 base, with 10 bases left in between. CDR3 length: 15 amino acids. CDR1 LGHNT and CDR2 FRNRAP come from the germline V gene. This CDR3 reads CASGSGTENTGELFF. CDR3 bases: TGTGCTAGTGGTTCCGGGACCGAGAACACCGGGGAGCTGTTTTTT. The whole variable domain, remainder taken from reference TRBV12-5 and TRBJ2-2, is DARVTQTPRHKVTEMGQEVTMRCQPILGHNTVFWYRQTMMQGLELLAYFRNRAPLDDSGMPKDRFSAEMPDATLATLKIQPSEPRDSAVYFCASGSGTENTGELFFGEGSRLTVL.

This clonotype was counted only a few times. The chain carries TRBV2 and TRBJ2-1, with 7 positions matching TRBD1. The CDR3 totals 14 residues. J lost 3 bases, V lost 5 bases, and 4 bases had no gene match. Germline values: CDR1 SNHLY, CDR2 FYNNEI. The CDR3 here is CASSPGTDYNEQFF. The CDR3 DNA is TGTGCCAGCAGTCCCGGGACAGACTACAATGAGCAGTTCTTC.

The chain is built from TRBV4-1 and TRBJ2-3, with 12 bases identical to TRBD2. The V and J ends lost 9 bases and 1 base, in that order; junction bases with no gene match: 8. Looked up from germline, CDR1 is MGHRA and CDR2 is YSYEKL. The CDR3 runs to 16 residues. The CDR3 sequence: CASRLAGDRGTDTQYF. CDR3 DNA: TGCGCCAGTAGACTAGCGGGGGATAGGGGCACAGATACGCAGTATTTT.

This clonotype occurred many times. The CDR3 DNA reads TGCGCCAGCAGGGAAGCCTCCACCTCCAATCAGCCCCAGCATTTT. Translated: CASREASTSNQPQHF. The chain has TRBV5-1 and TRBJ1-5, with D unclear. The length of the CDR3 is 15 residues. CDR1 is SGHRS, CDR2 YFSETQ, per germline. V lost 5 bases and J lost 3, with 15 bases in between. The whole variable domain, filled in from reference TRBV5-1 and TRBJ1-5, reads KAGVTQTPRYLIKTRGQQVTLSCSPISGHRSVSWYQQTPGQGLQFLFEYFSETQRNKGNFPGRFSGRQFSNSRSEMNVSTLELGDSALYLCASREASTSNQPQHFGDGTRLSIL.

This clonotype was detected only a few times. The CDR3 here is CASSFSTSSYEQYV. The CDR3 DNA sequence: TGTGCCAGCAGCTTTTCCACGAGCTCCTACGAGCAGTACGTC. The chain has TRBV11-2 and TRBJ2-7, with D hard to call. Trimming removed 3 bases at V and 0 bases at J, with 9 bases between. The CDR3 is made up of 14 amino acids. Germline V gene sequence: CDR1 SGHAT, CDR2 FQNNGV.

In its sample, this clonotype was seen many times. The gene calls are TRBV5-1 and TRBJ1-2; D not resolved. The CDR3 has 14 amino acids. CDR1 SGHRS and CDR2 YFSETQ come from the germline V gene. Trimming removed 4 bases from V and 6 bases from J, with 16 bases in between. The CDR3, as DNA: TGCGCCAGCAGCCCCAGACCCACACCCCATGGCTACACCTTC. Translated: CASSPRPTPHGYTF.

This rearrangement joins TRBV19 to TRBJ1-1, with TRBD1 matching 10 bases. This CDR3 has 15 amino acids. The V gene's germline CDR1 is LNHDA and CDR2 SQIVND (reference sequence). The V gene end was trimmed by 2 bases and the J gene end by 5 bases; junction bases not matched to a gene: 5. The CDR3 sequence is CASSISTGGETEAFF. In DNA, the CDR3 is TGTGCCAGTAGTATATCGACAGGGGGCGAGACTGAAGCTTTCTTT.

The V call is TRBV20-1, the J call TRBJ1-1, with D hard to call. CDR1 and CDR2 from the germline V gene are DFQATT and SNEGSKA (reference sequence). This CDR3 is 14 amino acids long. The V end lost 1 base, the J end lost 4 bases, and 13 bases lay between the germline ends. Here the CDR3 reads CSARGVRFSTEAFF. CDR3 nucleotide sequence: TGCAGTGCTAGAGGAGTCAGGTTTTCCACTGAAGCTTTCTTT.

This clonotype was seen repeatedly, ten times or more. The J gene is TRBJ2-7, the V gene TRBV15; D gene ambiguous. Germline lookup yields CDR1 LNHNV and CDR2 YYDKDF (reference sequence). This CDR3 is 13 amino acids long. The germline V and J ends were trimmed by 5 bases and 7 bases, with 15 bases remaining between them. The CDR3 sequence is CATSRRTQIEQYF. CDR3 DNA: TGTGCCACCAGCCGACGGACCCAGATAGAGCAGTACTTC.

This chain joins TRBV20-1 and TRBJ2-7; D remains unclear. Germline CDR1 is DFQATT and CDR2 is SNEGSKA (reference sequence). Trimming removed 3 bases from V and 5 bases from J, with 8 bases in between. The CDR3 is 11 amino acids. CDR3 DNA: TGCAGTGCTAGGCGGATAAACGAGCAGTACTTC. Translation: CSARRINEQYF.

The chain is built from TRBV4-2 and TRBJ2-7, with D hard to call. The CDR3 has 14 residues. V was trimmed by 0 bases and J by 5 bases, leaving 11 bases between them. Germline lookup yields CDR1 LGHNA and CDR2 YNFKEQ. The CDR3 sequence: CASSQDGYPHEQYF. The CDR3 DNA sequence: TGTGCCAGCAGCCAAGATGGGTATCCCCACGAGCAGTACTTC.

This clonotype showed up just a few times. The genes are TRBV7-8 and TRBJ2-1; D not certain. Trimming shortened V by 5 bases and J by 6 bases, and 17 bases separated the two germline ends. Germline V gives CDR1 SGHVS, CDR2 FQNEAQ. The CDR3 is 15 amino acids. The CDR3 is CASSLSLGIGNEQFF. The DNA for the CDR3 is TGTGCCAGCAGCCTCAGCCTGGGCATCGGCAATGAGCAGTTCTTC.

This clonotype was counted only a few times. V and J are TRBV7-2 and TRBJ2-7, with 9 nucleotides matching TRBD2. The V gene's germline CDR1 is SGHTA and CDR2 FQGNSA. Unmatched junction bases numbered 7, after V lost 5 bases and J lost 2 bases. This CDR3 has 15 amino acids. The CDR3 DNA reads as TGTGCCAGCAGCCCCGGGACTAGCCGAACCTACGAGCAGTACTTC. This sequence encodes CASSPGTSRTYEQYF.